The 18 T cell receptor beta chains reported below all come from one sample, sequenced in a study of human T cells and chemical hapten exposure. Time point reported: patch test 1, 2 weeks after DPC sensitization. The treatment was: therapeutic diphenylcyclopropenone sensitization with weekly scalp DPC. TCRdb itself ran the RACE reads through MiXCR, one entry per CDR3 protein. The sample holds 75,000 to 90,000 distinct CDR3 sequences; approximately 10% are singletons and the top ten take 3% to 4%. The sample consisted of whole blood, taken in connection with sensitization to the hapten diphenylcyclopropenone (DPC). These receptors were taken from a woman aged 55-75 years with alopecia areata. Some clones in this sample may be carry-over from other donors' samples.

At least ten counts were recorded for this clonotype. V usage is TRBV6-5 and J usage is TRBJ2-7; no clear D gene. V was cut by 0 bases and J by 4 bases, with 16 bases left in between. The CDR3 runs 16 residues. In germline, CDR1 is MNHEY, CDR2 SVGAGI. CDR3 amino acids: CASSYSSPDSGYEQYF. CDR3 nucleotides: TGTGCCAGCAGTTACTCGTCGCCGGATTCTGGATACGAGCAGTACTTC.

In the case of this clonotype: This may be a read error, as it is one base from a much larger clone. Here the CDR3 omits its conserved ending phenylalanine or tryptophan, so a read error is the likely source. The rearrangement joins TRBV7-9 to TRBJ2-2; D ambiguous. Germline loops: CDR1 SEHNR, CDR2 FQNEAQ (reference sequence). V lost 3 bases, J lost 0 bases, and 11 bases lay in between. The CDR3 length is 16 residues. CDR3 sequence reads: CASSFPLVANTGELFY. DNA for the CDR3: TGTGCCAGCAGCTTCCCGCTGGTAGCGAACACCGGGGAGCTGTTTTAT.

The chain links TRBV9 to TRBJ1-1; D is unresolved. The CDR3 length is 12 residues. The germline V and J ends were trimmed by 0 bases and 10 bases, with 10 bases remaining between them. CDR1 and CDR2 (germline): SGDLS, YYNGEE. The CDR3 reads CASSVGAFGAFF. As DNA, the CDR3 is TGTGCCAGCAGCGTAGGGGCGTTTGGAGCTTTCTTT. The whole variable domain, remainder taken from reference TRBV9 and TRBJ1-1, is DSGVTQTPKHLITATGQRVTLRCSPRSGDLSVYWYQQSLDQGLQFLIQYYNGEERAKGNILERFSAQQFPDLHSELNLSSLELGDSALYFCASSVGAFGAFFGQGTRLTVV.

This chain joins TRBV7-9 and TRBJ1-2; D unresolved. Deletions cut 5 bases from V and 4 bases from J, with 14 bases between. This CDR3 comprises 14 residues. Germline V gene data show CDR1 as SEHNR and CDR2 as FQNEAQ (reference sequence). The chain's CDR3 is CASSQRTPIYGYTF. DNA for the CDR3: TGTGCCAGCAGCCAGAGGACGCCGATCTATGGCTACACCTTC.

This clonotype has more than one count but fewer than ten. The chain carries TRBV10-2 and TRBJ1-2; the match to TRBD1 covers 11 bases. V gave up 7 bases and J gave up 7 bases; unmatched junction bases: 5. The V gene's germline CDR1 is WSHSY and CDR2 SAAADI. CDR3 length: 13 amino acids. The CDR3: CASIGTGGFGYTF. CDR3 nucleotides: TGCGCCAGCATAGGGACAGGGGGATTTGGCTACACCTTC.

In this sample, this clonotype turned up many times. The chain employs TRBV7-6 and TRBJ2-5; no reliable D call. Trimming shortened V by 1 base and J by 3 bases, and 6 bases separated the two germline ends. This CDR3 has 13 amino acids. Germline V gives CDR1 SGHVS, CDR2 FNYEAQ. DNA for the CDR3: TGTGCCAGCAGCTTAGATCGGGAAGAGACCCAGTACTTC. Its protein product is CASSLDREETQYF. The full variable domain, rest sourced from reference TRBV7-6 and TRBJ2-5, is GAGVSQSPRYKVTKRGQDVALRCDPISGHVSLYWYRQALGQGPEFLTYFNYEAQQDKSGLPNDRFSAERPEGSISTLTIQRTEQRDSAMYRCASSLDREETQYFGPGTRLLVL.

This clonotype was detected ten times or more. This chain connects TRBV20-1 to TRBJ2-2; TRBD2 might be the D (7 bases). The V end lost 2 bases, the J end lost 7 bases, and 14 bases lay between the germline ends. Germline lookup yields CDR1 DFQATT and CDR2 SNEGSKA (reference sequence). The CDR3 runs 14 residues. The CDR3 sequence is CSARHPGGGGELFF. DNA for the CDR3: TGCAGTGCTAGACATCCGGGGGGCGGCGGGGAGCTGTTTTTT.

This clonotype occurred a few times. The rearrangement links TRBV10-3 to TRBJ1-1; a possible D gene is TRBD1 (5 bases). The V end lost 4 bases, the J end lost 1 base, and 7 bases lay between the germline ends. The CDR3 length is 13 residues. Germline CDR1 ENHRY, CDR2 SYGVKD. DNA for the CDR3: TGTGCCATCAGTGGTCAGGGGAACACTGAAGCTTTCTTT. Encoded protein: CAISGQGNTEAFF.

This clonotype was detected ten times or more. V is TRBV15 and J is TRBJ1-3, with 9 positions matching TRBD1. The CDR3 runs to 15 residues. In germline, CDR1 is LNHNV, CDR2 YYDKDF (reference sequence). Trimming at V came to 5 bases and at J to 6 bases, leaving 8 bases not matched to a gene. The chain's CDR3 is CATSRYGQGLNTIYF. The CDR3 nucleotides read TGTGCCACCAGCCGCTACGGACAGGGGTTAAACACCATATATTTT.

The sample holds many counts of this clonotype. The CDR3 region has the DNA TGCAGTGTCAGGCAGCGGGGCACAGATACGCAGTATTTT. The encoded protein is CSVRQRGTDTQYF. The rearrangement links TRBV20-1 to TRBJ2-3; maybe TRBD2 (6 bases). From germline, CDR1 is DFQATT and CDR2 SNEGSKA (reference sequence). V lost 7 bases and J lost 1, with 12 bases in between. The CDR3 is made up of 13 amino acids.

The CDR3 region is CASIGTSGAGEQFF. In nucleotides, the CDR3 is TGTGCCAGCATAGGGACTAGCGGGGCGGGTGAGCAGTTCTTC. This chain joins TRBV2 and TRBJ2-1; 13 nucleotides match TRBD2. The V and J ends lost 7 bases and 9 bases, in that order; junction bases with no gene match: 6. The germline CDR1 and CDR2 sequences are SNHLY and FYNNEI. There are 14 residues in the CDR3.

This clonotype has a handful of counts. This chain links TRBV11-2 with TRBJ2-2, with D possibly being TRBD1 or TRBD2 (7 bases each). CDR3 length equals 16 residues. Trimming pared 7 bases from V and 0 bases from J, leaving 15 bases between. The germline gives CDR1 SGHAT, CDR2 FQNNGV. In DNA form, the CDR3 reads TGTGCCAGCACCCAACCAGGGGGGGCGAACACCGGGGAGCTGTTTTTT. Its protein product is CASTQPGGANTGELFF.

The CDR3 loop reads CSARGGNYGYTF. CDR3 nucleotides: TGCAGTGCTCGGGGGGGAAACTATGGCTACACCTTC. The chain employs TRBV20-1 and TRBJ1-2, with D perhaps matching TRBD1 (5 bases). The germline CDR1 and CDR2 sequences are DFQATT and SNEGSKA (reference sequence). The CDR3 covers 12 residues. V was clipped by 5 bases and J by 2 bases, with 9 bases between them.

The chain employs TRBV11-2 and TRBJ1-1, with 9 bases that match TRBD1. CDR3 length equals 17 residues. V shed 5 bases, J shed 0 bases, and the junction held 10 bases outside the gene matches. Germline-derived CDR1 and CDR2 are SGHAT and FQNNGV. DNA of the CDR3: TGTGCCAGCAGCAACAGGGGGCGCAGATTGCTGAACACTGAAGCTTTCTTT. Residues: CASSNRGRRLLNTEAFF.

The table lists this clonotype with many counts. The genes are TRBV6-5 and TRBJ2-2; 10 nucleotides line up with TRBD2. This CDR3 is 15 amino acids long. The germline gives CDR1 MNHEY, CDR2 SVGAGI. With 5 bases clipped from V and 6 bases from J, the junction kept 6 bases outside the gene matches. DNA of the CDR3: TGTGCCAGCAGTCGTACTAGCGGGGTTGCCGGGGAGCTGTTTTTT. Translation gives CASSRTSGVAGELFF.

This clonotype appeared many times. The rearrangement links TRBV7-9 to TRBJ2-1, with D uncertain. CDR1 and CDR2 (germline): SEHNR, FQNEAQ (reference sequence). The V gene lost 2 bases and the J gene lost 3 bases, with 11 bases spanning the gap. This CDR3 is 15 amino acids long. In nucleotides, the CDR3 is TGTGCCAGCAGCTTAATAGTCCCCCTCTACAATGAGCAGTTCTTC. It translates to CASSLIVPLYNEQFF.

This chain joins TRBV6-5 and TRBJ1-1; D possibly corresponds to TRBD1 (6 bases). The germline CDR1 and CDR2 sequences are MNHEY and SVGAGI. The CDR3 consists of 14 residues. Trimming pared 6 bases from V and 8 bases from J, leaving 19 bases between. CDR3 residues: CASSNALRGLEAFF. DNA for the CDR3: TGTGCCAGCAGCAACGCCCTAAGGGGGTTAGAAGCTTTCTTT.

This clonotype was observed a few times. The V and J genes are TRBV19 and TRBJ1-6; 8 nucleotides align to TRBD1. This CDR3 spans 19 amino acids. V shed 6 bases and J 0 bases; nucleotides not matched to a gene: 13. CDR1 and CDR2 (germline): LNHDA, SQIVND (reference sequence). CDR3 residues: CASSDQGQALGSYNSPLHF. In DNA form, the CDR3 reads TGTGCCAGTAGCGACCAGGGACAGGCCCTTGGCTCCTATAATTCACCCCTCCACTTT.